This is a list of T cell receptor beta chains from one sample in a study of shared clonotypes between healthy human individuals. Clones were read by immunoSEQ multiplex PCR, and TCRdb kept only the in-frame ones, dropping some. The sample contains about 2.3 million clones, around 90% of which appear only once. Sequencing was performed on naive CD4+ T cells from PBMCs. Every receptor here comes from a man aged 18 to 29 in good health. Some clones in this sample may be carry-over from other donors' samples. Both conserved end residues are part of each CDR3. Each record gives: D gene, CDR3 length, clone size, J gene, V gene, CDR3 DNA, CDR3 protein. The D gene is left open where the match is weak. Not every row has a clone size; where given, it reads once, few, many or a size class.

D gene: TRBD1; CDR3 length: 12; clone size: -; J gene: TRBJ1-1; V gene: TRBV2; CDR3 DNA: TGTGCCGGACAGGGGCAGGGGGCTGAAGCTTTCTTT; CDR3 protein: CAGQGQGAEAFF
D gene: -; CDR3 length: 15; clone size: few; J gene: TRBJ1-2; V gene: TRBV15; CDR3 DNA: TGTGCCACCAGCCCCCGGACAGCCAACCCCTATGGCTACACCTTC; CDR3 protein: CATSPRTANPYGYTF
D gene: -; CDR3 length: 11; clone size: -; J gene: TRBJ1-1; V gene: TRBV20-1; CDR3 DNA: TGCAGTACCACGGGGAACACTGAAGCTTTCTTT; CDR3 protein: CSTTGNTEAFF
D gene: TRBD1; CDR3 length: 18; clone size: -; J gene: TRBJ1-1; V gene: TRBV27; CDR3 DNA: TGTGCCAGCAGTAAACCTCCGGGACAGGGGGCCCTGAACACTGAAGCTTTCTTT; CDR3 protein: CASSKPPGQGALNTEAFF
D gene: TRBD2; CDR3 length: 13; clone size: -; J gene: TRBJ2-1; V gene: TRBV7-3; CDR3 DNA: TGTGCCAGCAGCGACCCTAGCGGGAATGAGCAGTTCTTC; CDR3 protein: CASSDPSGNEQFF
D gene: -; CDR3 length: 18; clone size: -; J gene: TRBJ2-6; V gene: TRBV10-2; CDR3 DNA: TGCGCCAGCAGTAGCTGCTGCACTTCACAAAGTCGGGCCAACGTCCTGACTTTC; CDR3 protein: CASSSCCTSQSRANVLTF
D gene: -; CDR3 length: 14; clone size: -; J gene: TRBJ1-5; V gene: TRBV6-5; CDR3 DNA: TGTGCCAGCAGCAAAGCAGGGATACATCAGCCCCAGCATTTT; CDR3 protein: CASSKAGIHQPQHF
D gene: -; CDR3 length: 11; clone size: -; J gene: TRBJ2-7; V gene: TRBV7-2; CDR3 DNA: TGTGCCACCAGGGAGGGGGCGGAGCAGTACTTC; CDR3 protein: CATREGAEQYF
D gene: -; CDR3 length: 15; clone size: once; J gene: TRBJ2-7; V gene: TRBV5-1; CDR3 DNA: TGCGCCAGCAGCTCACAGGGCCCACCTTACTACGAGCAGTACTTC; CDR3 protein: CASSSQGPPYYEQYF
D gene: -; CDR3 length: 14; clone size: once; J gene: TRBJ1-2; V gene: TRBV28; CDR3 DNA: TGTGCCACGCGCCTGGTCTTGGACAGCCTTGGCTACACCTTC; CDR3 protein: CATRLVLDSLGYTF
D gene: -; CDR3 length: 12; clone size: -; J gene: TRBJ2-7; V gene: TRBV6-5; CDR3 DNA: TGTGCCACAGGGAGTGGGCTCTACGAGCAGTACTTC; CDR3 protein: CATGSGLYEQYF
D gene: TRBD2; CDR3 length: 15; clone size: -; J gene: TRBJ2-3; V gene: TRBV7-9; CDR3 DNA: TGTGCCAGCAGCTTCTTAGCGGGAACCACAGATACGCAGTATTTT; CDR3 protein: CASSFLAGTTDTQYF
D gene: TRBD1; CDR3 length: 17; clone size: -; J gene: TRBJ2-2; V gene: TRBV27; CDR3 DNA: TGTGCCAGCAGTTTATTCCCGACAGGGGTGAACACCGGGGAGCTGTTTTTT; CDR3 protein: CASSLFPTGVNTGELFF
D gene: TRBD2; CDR3 length: 18; clone size: -; J gene: TRBJ2-7; V gene: TRBV5-7; CDR3 DNA: TGTGCCAGCAGCTTGTCGGGACAGGGACTAGCGGGGCGCTACGAGCAGTACTTC; CDR3 protein: CASSLSGQGLAGRYEQYF
D gene: TRBD2; CDR3 length: 15; clone size: -; J gene: TRBJ2-1; V gene: TRBV4-1; CDR3 DNA: TGCGCCAGCAGCCCCCTAGCGGGAGTAAACCATGAGCAGTTCTTC; CDR3 protein: CASSPLAGVNHEQFF
D gene: -; CDR3 length: 13; clone size: -; J gene: TRBJ2-4; V gene: TRBV2; CDR3 DNA: TGTGCCAGCATGTTAGATTTGGAAAACATTCAGTACTTC; CDR3 protein: CASMLDLENIQYF
D gene: TRBD1; CDR3 length: 13; clone size: -; J gene: TRBJ1-5; V gene: TRBV2; CDR3 DNA: TGTGCCAGCAGAGAGACAGGGGCTCAGCCCCAGCATTTT; CDR3 protein: CASRETGAQPQHF
D gene: TRBD2; CDR3 length: 13; clone size: once; J gene: TRBJ2-3; V gene: TRBV7-3; CDR3 DNA: TGTGCCAGCGGTGGCGGGAGCTTGGATACGCAGTATTTT; CDR3 protein: CASGGGSLDTQYF
D gene: TRBD2; CDR3 length: 14; clone size: -; J gene: TRBJ2-1; V gene: TRBV18; CDR3 DNA: TGTGCCAGCTCACCGGGACTAGCGGCAAATGAGCAGTTCTTC; CDR3 protein: CASSPGLAANEQFF
D gene: TRBD2; CDR3 length: 15; clone size: -; J gene: TRBJ2-7; V gene: TRBV19; CDR3 DNA: TGTGCCAGTAGGCGGACTAGCGGGGAGACCTACGAGCAGTACTTC; CDR3 protein: CASRRTSGETYEQYF
D gene: -; CDR3 length: 14; clone size: -; J gene: TRBJ1-3; V gene: TRBV2; CDR3 DNA: TGTGCCAGCAGCGCGGCCGGCTTCGGAAACACCATATATTTT; CDR3 protein: CASSAAGFGNTIYF
D gene: TRBD1; CDR3 length: 14; clone size: -; J gene: TRBJ1-2; V gene: TRBV28; CDR3 DNA: TGTGCCAGCAGAACCGAAGGGACAGGGAGGCGCTACACCTTC; CDR3 protein: CASRTEGTGRRYTF
D gene: -; CDR3 length: 14; clone size: -; J gene: TRBJ2-5; V gene: TRBV11-2; CDR3 DNA: TGTGCCAGCAGCGCCTTTGGGGTTAAAGAGACCCAGTACTTC; CDR3 protein: CASSAFGVKETQYF
D gene: TRBD2; CDR3 length: 16; clone size: -; J gene: TRBJ2-1; V gene: TRBV7-8; CDR3 DNA: TGTGCCAGCAGCCCACTAGCGGGAGAAGCCTACAATGAGCAGTTCTTC; CDR3 protein: CASSPLAGEAYNEQFF
D gene: TRBD1; CDR3 length: 16; clone size: -; J gene: TRBJ1-1; V gene: TRBV7-9; CDR3 DNA: TGTGCCAGCAGCCCACGACAGGGGGCGAGTAGCACTGAAGCTTTCTTT; CDR3 protein: CASSPRQGASSTEAFF
D gene: -; CDR3 length: 14; clone size: -; J gene: TRBJ2-4; V gene: TRBV25-1; CDR3 DNA: TGTGCCAGCAGTGATACCGGGGCCGGGGGCATTCAGTACTTC; CDR3 protein: CASSDTGAGGIQYF
D gene: -; CDR3 length: 15; clone size: -; J gene: TRBJ1-5; V gene: TRBV21-1; CDR3 DNA: TGTGCCAGCAGCAAGGGGGACAGGGGAAATCAGCCCCAGCATTTT; CDR3 protein: CASSKGDRGNQPQHF
D gene: -; CDR3 length: 15; clone size: -; J gene: TRBJ2-7; V gene: TRBV7-9; CDR3 DNA: TGTGCCAGCAGCTTGATAGAGCGGAGGGTTGGCGAGCAGTACTTC; CDR3 protein: CASSLIERRVGEQYF
D gene: -; CDR3 length: 13; clone size: -; J gene: TRBJ1-6; V gene: TRBV11-2; CDR3 DNA: TGTGCCAGCAGCCTCGGGAGCAATTCACCCCTCCACTTT; CDR3 protein: CASSLGSNSPLHF
D gene: TRBD2; CDR3 length: 14; clone size: -; J gene: TRBJ2-1; V gene: TRBV7-3; CDR3 DNA: TGTGCCAGCAGCCAGACTAGCCTATACAATGAGCAGTTCTTC; CDR3 protein: CASSQTSLYNEQFF
D gene: -; CDR3 length: 14; clone size: -; J gene: TRBJ2-6; V gene: TRBV6-1; CDR3 DNA: TGTGCCAGCAGACAGTACTCTGGGGCCAACGTCCTGACTTTC; CDR3 protein: CASRQYSGANVLTF
D gene: TRBD2; CDR3 length: 15; clone size: -; J gene: TRBJ2-2; V gene: TRBV18; CDR3 DNA: TGTGCCAGCTCACCACTGGCGGGAGGCTCCCGGGAGCTGTTTTTT; CDR3 protein: CASSPLAGGSRELFF
D gene: -; CDR3 length: 16; clone size: -; J gene: TRBJ1-2; V gene: TRBV18; CDR3 DNA: TGTGCCAGCTCACCAGCACTGTCAGAATTCGGCTATGGCTACACCTTC; CDR3 protein: CASSPALSEFGYGYTF
D gene: -; CDR3 length: 16; clone size: -; J gene: TRBJ2-7; V gene: TRBV28; CDR3 DNA: TGTGCCAGCAGCCGAGCCACGTTCGGGAACTCCTACGAGCAGTACTTC; CDR3 protein: CASSRATFGNSYEQYF
D gene: -; CDR3 length: 15; clone size: -; J gene: TRBJ2-7; V gene: TRBV28; CDR3 DNA: TGTGCCAGCAGTTACGGGACTCAAAACCCCTACGAGCAGTACTTC; CDR3 protein: CASSYGTQNPYEQYF
D gene: TRBD1; CDR3 length: 15; clone size: -; J gene: TRBJ1-2; V gene: TRBV2; CDR3 DNA: TGTGCCAGCAGTGACCGCAGGGGGACAGGGGGTGGCTACACCTTC; CDR3 protein: CASSDRRGTGGGYTF
D gene: TRBD2; CDR3 length: 20; clone size: -; J gene: TRBJ2-1; V gene: TRBV5-1; CDR3 DNA: TGCGCCAGCAGCTCCCCCAGAGGGGGGACTAGCATGAGCTCCTACAATGAGCAGTTCTTC; CDR3 protein: CASSSPRGGTSMSSYNEQFF
D gene: TRBD1; CDR3 length: 16; clone size: -; J gene: TRBJ1-5; V gene: TRBV5-1; CDR3 DNA: TGCGCCAGCAGCCCTGGACAGGGAGACTACAATCAGCCCCAGCATTTT; CDR3 protein: CASSPGQGDYNQPQHF
D gene: -; CDR3 length: 10; clone size: -; J gene: TRBJ2-1; V gene: TRBV28; CDR3 DNA: TGTGCCAGCAGCCGTTTAGAGCAGTTCTTC; CDR3 protein: CASSRLEQFF
D gene: TRBD1; CDR3 length: 17; clone size: -; J gene: TRBJ2-5; V gene: TRBV7-8; CDR3 DNA: TGTGCCAGCAGCTTACTCCTCGCAGGGGGCCCTCAAGAGACCCAGTACTTC; CDR3 protein: CASSLLLAGGPQETQYF
D gene: TRBD1; CDR3 length: 19; clone size: -; J gene: TRBJ1-3; V gene: TRBV11-2; CDR3 DNA: TGTGCCAGCAGCAGCACGTACTACGACAGGGGAGAAACTGGAAACACCATATATTTT; CDR3 protein: CASSSTYYDRGETGNTIYF
D gene: TRBD2; CDR3 length: 14; clone size: -; J gene: TRBJ2-7; V gene: TRBV6-6; CDR3 DNA: TGTGCCAGCCTTGGACTAGCGGGAGGATACGAGCAGTACTTC; CDR3 protein: CASLGLAGGYEQYF
D gene: -; CDR3 length: 15; clone size: -; J gene: TRBJ1-3; V gene: TRBV5-5; CDR3 DNA: TGTGCCAGCAGCTTTCGCGTATCGTCCGGAAACACCATATATTTT; CDR3 protein: CASSFRVSSGNTIYF
D gene: -; CDR3 length: 14; clone size: few; J gene: TRBJ1-3; V gene: TRBV10-3; CDR3 DNA: TGTGCCATCCGTGCACCCTTCTCTGGAAACACCATATATTTT; CDR3 protein: CAIRAPFSGNTIYF
D gene: TRBD2; CDR3 length: 17; clone size: once; J gene: TRBJ2-7; V gene: TRBV28; CDR3 DNA: TGTGCCAGCAGCCTCCCGACTAGCGGGAGGGGGTCCTACGAGCAGTACTTC; CDR3 protein: CASSLPTSGRGSYEQYF
D gene: TRBD1; CDR3 length: 14; clone size: -; J gene: TRBJ2-3; V gene: TRBV5-6; CDR3 DNA: TGTGCCAGCAGCCCCGGACAGGTTATACGCACGCAGTATTTT; CDR3 protein: CASSPGQVIRTQYF
D gene: -; CDR3 length: 16; clone size: -; J gene: TRBJ1-5; V gene: TRBV28; CDR3 DNA: TGTGCCAGCAGTTTCCAGGGCAGCCCCTCGGGGCAGCCCCAGCATTTT; CDR3 protein: CASSFQGSPSGQPQHF
D gene: -; CDR3 length: 20; clone size: -; J gene: TRBJ2-6; V gene: TRBV21-1; CDR3 DNA: TGTGCCAGCAGCCCCCCAAGCGGGACAGGGGGCCCTGGAGGGGCCAACGTCCTGACTTTC; CDR3 protein: CASSPPSGTGGPGGANVLTF
D gene: -; CDR3 length: 15; clone size: -; J gene: TRBJ1-2; V gene: TRBV5-1; CDR3 DNA: TGCGCCAGCAGCTTGGACCAGGGAGCGGGATATGGCTACACCTTC; CDR3 protein: CASSLDQGAGYGYTF
D gene: -; CDR3 length: 13; clone size: -; J gene: TRBJ2-5; V gene: TRBV5-6; CDR3 DNA: TGTGCCAGCAGTTCGAGGGATCGCAAGACCCAGTACTTC; CDR3 protein: CASSSRDRKTQYF
D gene: -; CDR3 length: 13; clone size: -; J gene: TRBJ2-7; V gene: TRBV18; CDR3 DNA: TGTGCCAGCTCGTCCCAAGGGGGCTACGAGCAGTACTTC; CDR3 protein: CASSSQGGYEQYF
D gene: -; CDR3 length: 14; clone size: few; J gene: TRBJ1-2; V gene: TRBV29-1; CDR3 DNA: TGCAGCGTTGGTCGGGACGGTACTAACTATGGCTACACCTTC; CDR3 protein: CSVGRDGTNYGYTF
D gene: TRBD2; CDR3 length: 16; clone size: -; J gene: TRBJ2-7; V gene: TRBV2; CDR3 DNA: TGTGCCAGCAGTGGGGGACTAGCGGGAGGTTTCTACGAGCAGTACTTC; CDR3 protein: CASSGGLAGGFYEQYF
D gene: -; CDR3 length: 14; clone size: -; J gene: TRBJ1-1; V gene: TRBV7-2; CDR3 DNA: TGTGCCAGCAGCCTATCTCGAGGGAACACTGAAGCTTTCTTT; CDR3 protein: CASSLSRGNTEAFF
D gene: -; CDR3 length: 14; clone size: -; J gene: TRBJ2-7; V gene: TRBV5-4; CDR3 DNA: TGTGCCAGCAGGGGGGTGCGGGGACCCTACGAGCAGTACTTC; CDR3 protein: CASRGVRGPYEQYF
D gene: -; CDR3 length: 15; clone size: -; J gene: TRBJ2-1; V gene: TRBV27; CDR3 DNA: TGTGCCAGCAGTTCCGGGATTATCTCCTACAATGAGCAGTTCTTC; CDR3 protein: CASSSGIISYNEQFF
D gene: -; CDR3 length: 11; clone size: -; J gene: TRBJ2-7; V gene: TRBV25-1; CDR3 DNA: TGTGCCAGCAGTGGCCGGTCCGAGCAGTACTTC; CDR3 protein: CASSGRSEQYF
D gene: -; CDR3 length: 16; clone size: -; J gene: TRBJ2-3; V gene: TRBV27; CDR3 DNA: TGTGCCAGCAGTTCCGAGCGGTGGGGAGGCCCAGATACGCAGTATTTT; CDR3 protein: CASSSERWGGPDTQYF
D gene: -; CDR3 length: 14; clone size: -; J gene: TRBJ1-1; V gene: TRBV15; CDR3 DNA: TGTGCCACCAGCAGGGGCAGAACGAACACTGAAGCTTTCTTT; CDR3 protein: CATSRGRTNTEAFF